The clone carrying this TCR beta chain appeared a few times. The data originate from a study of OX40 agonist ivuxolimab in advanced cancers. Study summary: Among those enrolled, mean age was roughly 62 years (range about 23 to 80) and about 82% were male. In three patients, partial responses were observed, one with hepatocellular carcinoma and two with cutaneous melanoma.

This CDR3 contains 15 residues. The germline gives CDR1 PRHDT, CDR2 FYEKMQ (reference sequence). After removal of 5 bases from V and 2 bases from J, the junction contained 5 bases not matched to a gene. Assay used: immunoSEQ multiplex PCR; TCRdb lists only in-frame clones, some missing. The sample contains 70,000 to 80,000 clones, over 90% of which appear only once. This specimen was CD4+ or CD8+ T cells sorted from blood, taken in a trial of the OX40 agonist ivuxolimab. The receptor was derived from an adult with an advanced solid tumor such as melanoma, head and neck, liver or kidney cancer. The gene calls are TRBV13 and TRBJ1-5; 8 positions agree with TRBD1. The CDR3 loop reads CASSTGQGRNQPQHF. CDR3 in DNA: TGTGCCAGCAGCACAGGACAGGGCCGCAATCAGCCCCAGCATTTT.